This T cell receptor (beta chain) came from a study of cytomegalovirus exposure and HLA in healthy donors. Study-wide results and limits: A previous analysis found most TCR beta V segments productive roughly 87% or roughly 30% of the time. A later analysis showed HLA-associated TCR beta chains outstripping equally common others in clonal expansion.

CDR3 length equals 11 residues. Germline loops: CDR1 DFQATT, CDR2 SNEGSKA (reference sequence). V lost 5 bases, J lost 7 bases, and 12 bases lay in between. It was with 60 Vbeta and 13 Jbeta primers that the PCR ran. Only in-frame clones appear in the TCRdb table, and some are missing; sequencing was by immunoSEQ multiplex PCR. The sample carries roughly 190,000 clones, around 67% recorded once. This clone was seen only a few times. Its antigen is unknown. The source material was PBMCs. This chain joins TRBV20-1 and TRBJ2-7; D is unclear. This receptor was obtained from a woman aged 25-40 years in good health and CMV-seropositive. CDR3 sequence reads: CSAGQSREQYF. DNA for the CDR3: TGCAGTGCTGGCCAATCGCGGGAGCAGTACTTC.